The clone carrying this TCR beta chain was seen at least ten times. V was trimmed by 5 bases and J by 2 bases, leaving 12 bases between them. Germline V gives CDR1 SGHNT, CDR2 YENEEA. The CDR3 loop spans 14 amino acids. This sample is part of a study of sequential checkpoint blockade in melanoma. Study-wide background: Each arm's sequence ended with maintenance nivolumab. Some 90 pretreatment tumor DNA samples were TCRβ immunosequenced. Under 25 patients had matched tumor biopsies before treatment and at week 13 after nivolumab or ipilimumab alone.

Repertoires were generated with immunoSEQ multiplex PCR, while TCRdb's copy carries only in-frame clones and drops some. This repertoire shows fewer than 3,500 clones, 22% found once; its top ten account for approximately 15%. Treatment in this sample: randomized to nivolumab then ipilimumab (arm A) or the reverse (arm B). Specimen: tumor tissue (inferred from file names), collected from a patient given nivolumab and ipilimumab in sequence. The chain carries TRBV11-3 and TRBJ2-5, with D perhaps matching TRBD1 or TRBD2 (7 bases each). This clonotype originated in a human donor with melanoma. The CDR3 region has the DNA TGTGCCAGCAGCAGCGGGACAGCACAAGAGACCCAGTACTTC. Encoded protein: CASSSGTAQETQYF.